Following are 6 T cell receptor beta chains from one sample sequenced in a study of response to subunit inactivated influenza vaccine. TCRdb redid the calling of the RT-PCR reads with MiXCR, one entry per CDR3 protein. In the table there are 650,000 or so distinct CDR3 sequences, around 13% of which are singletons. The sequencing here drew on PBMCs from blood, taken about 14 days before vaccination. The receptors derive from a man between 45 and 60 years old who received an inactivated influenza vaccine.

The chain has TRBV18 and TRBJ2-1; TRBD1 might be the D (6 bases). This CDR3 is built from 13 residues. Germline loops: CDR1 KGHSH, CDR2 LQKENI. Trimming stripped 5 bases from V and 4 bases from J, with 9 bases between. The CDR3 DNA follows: TGTGCCAGCTCAGAGGACAGATACAATGAGCAGTTCTTC. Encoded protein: CASSEDRYNEQFF.

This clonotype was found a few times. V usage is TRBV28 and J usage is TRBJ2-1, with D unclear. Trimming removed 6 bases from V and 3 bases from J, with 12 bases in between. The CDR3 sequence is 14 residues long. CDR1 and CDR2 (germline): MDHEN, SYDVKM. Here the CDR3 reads CASRYPGIYNEQFF. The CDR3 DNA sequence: TGTGCCAGCAGGTATCCGGGTATCTACAATGAGCAGTTCTTC.

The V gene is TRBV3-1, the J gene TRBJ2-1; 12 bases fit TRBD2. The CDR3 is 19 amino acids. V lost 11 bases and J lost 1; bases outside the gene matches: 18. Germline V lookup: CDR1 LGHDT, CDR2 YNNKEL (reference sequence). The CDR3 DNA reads TGTGCCTTCTGTTTTGGGCTAGCGGGGGGGCTTGGGTCCTACAATGAGCAGTTCTTC. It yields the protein CAFCFGLAGGLGSYNEQFF.

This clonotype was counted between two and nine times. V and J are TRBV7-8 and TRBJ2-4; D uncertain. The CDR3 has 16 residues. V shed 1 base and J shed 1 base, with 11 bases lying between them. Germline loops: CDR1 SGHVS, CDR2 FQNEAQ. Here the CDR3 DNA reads TGTGCCAGCAGCTTAGTTGGGGATTGGGCCAAAAACATTCAGTACTTC. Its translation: CASSLVGDWAKNIQYF.

This chain's CDR3 is CASRKLSGANVLTF. Here the CDR3 DNA reads TGTGCCAGCAGAAAGCTCTCTGGGGCCAACGTCCTGACTTTC. The chain couples TRBV12-3 or TRBV12-4 to TRBJ2-6, with D hard to call. There are 14 residues in the CDR3. V was clipped by 6 bases and J by 0 bases, with 6 bases between them.

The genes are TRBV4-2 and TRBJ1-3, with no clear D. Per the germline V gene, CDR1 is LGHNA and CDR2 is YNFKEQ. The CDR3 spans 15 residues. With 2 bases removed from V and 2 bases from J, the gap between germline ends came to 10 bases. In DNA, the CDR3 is TGTGCCAGCAGCCAACGGAGCGGGACTGGAAACACCATATATTTT. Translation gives CASSQRSGTGNTIYF.